This TCR beta chain was sequenced during a study of cytotoxic CD8 clonotypes in ibrutinib-treated CLL. CDR1 and CDR2 from the germline V gene are SQVTM and ANQGSEA. V was shortened by 0 bases and J by 5 bases, with 14 bases between the two germline ends. There are 15 residues in the CDR3. Some clones are missing from TCRdb's copy, which holds only in-frame ones; the method was immunoSEQ multiplex PCR. Here the sample spans roughly 150,000 clones, approximately 77% being singletons. A remark on this clone: Its antigen remains unidentified.

Study-wide results and limits: Timing of sampling differed between sustained-remission and progressing patients.

The V and J genes are TRBV29-1 and TRBJ2-1; D is undetermined. This specimen was PBMCs, taken after 12 months of ibrutinib treatment. The receptor was derived from a human donor with chronic lymphocytic leukemia. As DNA, the CDR3 is TGCAGCGTTGAAGAGGGTAAAAGGGTCCACAATGAGCAGTTCTTC. It yields the protein CSVEEGKRVHNEQFF.